These 8 T cell receptor beta chains originate from one sample sequenced in a study of blood T cell repertoires in COVID-19. Only in-frame clones appear in the TCRdb table, and some are missing; sequencing was by immunoSEQ multiplex PCR. Of a few hundred thousand clones detected, roughly 87% appear once; the ten largest clones hold 8% to 9.5%. The source material was PBMCs or T cells enriched from blood (not recorded which). The receptors come from a woman aged 18-35 years who had recovered from COVID-19.

J is TRBJ2-2 and V is TRBV27, with TRBD2 identical over 12 bases. CDR1 and CDR2 (germline): MNHEY, SMNVEV (reference sequence). Germline trimming cut 5 bases from V and 4 bases from J; bases unmatched to any gene: 5. The CDR3 totals 16 residues. CDR3 in amino acids: CASSPRTSGITGELFF. The CDR3 DNA is TGTGCCAGCAGTCCCAGGACTAGCGGGATCACCGGGGAGCTGTTTTTT.

The gene calls are TRBV18 and TRBJ1-1; 7 positions agree with TRBD1. The CDR3 sequence is 15 residues long. The trim removed 1 base at V and 2 bases at J, leaving 4 bases unmatched. Looked up from germline, CDR1 is KGHSH and CDR2 is LQKENI. CDR3 bases: TGTGCCAGCTCACCACGAGACAGGGCTAACACTGAAGCTTTCTTT. The encoded protein is CASSPRDRANTEAFF. Together with reference TRBV18 and TRBJ1-1, the CDR3 gives the full variable domain: NAGVMQNPRHLVRRRGQEARLRCSPMKGHSHVYWYRQLPEEGLKFMVYLQKENIIDESGMPKERFSAEFPKEGPSILRIQQVVRGDSAAYFCASSPRDRANTEAFFGQGTRLTVV.

The CDR3 loop is CASSLGGSYYNEQFF. CDR3 nucleotides: TGTGCCAGTAGTTTGGGCGGGAGCTACTACAATGAGCAGTTCTTC. This chain joins TRBV19 and TRBJ2-1; TRBD2 agrees at 7 bases. After removal of 5 bases from V and 3 bases from J, the junction contained 7 bases not matched to a gene. Germline V gene sequence: CDR1 LNHDA, CDR2 SQIVND (reference sequence). The CDR3 is 15 residues long.

The chain carries TRBV27 and TRBJ1-1, with D possibly being TRBD1 (5 bases). CDR1 and CDR2 from the germline V gene are MNHEY and SMNVEV (reference sequence). Trimming took 5 bases from V and 6 from J, leaving 22 bases between them. This CDR3 spans 16 amino acids. CDR3 DNA: TGTGCCAGCAGTGACGGGGGGTTTTTAAGGTCGGCTGAAGCTTTCTTT. It codes for CASSDGGFLRSAEAFF.

This clone came up a few times. The chain uses TRBV6-4 and TRBJ2-1; 7 bases align to TRBD1. The length of the CDR3 is 15 residues. V lost 3 bases, J lost 8 bases, and 10 bases stayed unmatched. Germline V gene sequence: CDR1 MRHNA, CDR2 SNTAGT. The CDR3, as DNA: TGTGCCAGCAGTGAGGGTGGACAGGAGGTCCATGAGCAGTTCTTC. Its protein product is CASSEGGQEVHEQFF.

The chain has TRBV7-8 and TRBJ1-1, with 9 bases identical to TRBD1. V gave up 5 bases and J gave up 1 base; unmatched junction bases: 11. This CDR3 comprises 17 residues. Germline CDR1 is SGHVS and CDR2 is FQNEAQ. CDR3 protein: CASSTQIQGQGNTEAFF. For the CDR3, the DNA is TGTGCCAGCAGCACTCAGATCCAGGGACAGGGGAACACTGAAGCTTTCTTT.

This clone was observed a single time. This sequence joins TRBV27 and TRBJ2-7; the match to TRBD1 covers 9 bases. The V segment lost 3 bases and the J segment 3 bases; nucleotides outside the gene matches: 6. CDR1 is MNHEY and CDR2 is SMNVEV in the germline V gene (reference sequence). The CDR3 is made up of 15 amino acids. CDR3 sequence (DNA): TGTGCCAGCAGTTTCTCCGGGACAGGGTTCTACGAGCAGTACTTC. Protein sequence: CASSFSGTGFYEQYF.

CDR3 bases: TGTGCCAGCAGTTACCGCCGCGGGACTAGCGGGCGAAGGGGGATCACAGATACGCAGTATTTT. This codes for CASSYRRGTSGRRGITDTQYF. J is TRBJ2-3 and V is TRBV6-2 or TRBV6-3; 12 bases align to TRBD2. V lost 2 bases and J lost 2; bases outside the gene matches: 17. The CDR3 is made up of 21 amino acids. CDR1 is MNHEY, CDR2 SVGEGT, per germline.